These 13 T cell receptor beta chains share one sample of origin, sequenced in a study of T cell responses to AZD1222 COVID-19 vaccine. Measured with immunoSEQ multiplex PCR; TCRdb has only the in-frame clones, and not every one. The sample contains 120,000 to 150,000 clones, 70% to 90% of which appear only once. The source material was peripheral blood, sampled on day 0 of AZD1222 vaccination. The receptors stem from an adult in good health.

The chain couples TRBV10-3 to TRBJ1-3; 8 bases fit TRBD1. The CDR3 loop spans 16 amino acids. Trimming at V came to 10 bases and at J to 0 bases, leaving 11 bases not matched to a gene. CDR1 ENHRY and CDR2 SYGVKD come from the germline V gene. CDR3 sequence (DNA): TGTGCCACACGGGCGACAGGGGTTGACTCTGGAAACACCATATATTTT. Its translation: CATRATGVDSGNTIYF.

The rearrangement joins TRBV27 to TRBJ2-7, with D possibly matching TRBD1 (5 bases). The CDR3 is 16 residues long. The germline V and J ends were trimmed by 4 bases and 4 bases, with 20 bases remaining between them. Germline loops: CDR1 MNHEY, CDR2 SMNVEV (reference sequence). CDR3 loop: CASSSQGIVGIYEQYF. CDR3 DNA: TGTGCCAGCAGTTCCCAGGGTATAGTTGGGATTTACGAGCAGTACTTC.

This clone was recorded only once. V and J are TRBV18 and TRBJ1-2, with TRBD1 identical over 10 bases. This CDR3 region has 16 residues. The germline V gene has CDR1 KGHSH and CDR2 LQKENI. J gave up 4 bases and V 5 bases, and 10 bases lay outside the gene matches. The CDR3 DNA reads TGTGCCAGCTCATGGGACAGGGGCTCCCAGTCCTATGGCTACACCTTC. Amino acids: CASSWDRGSQSYGYTF.

This chain links TRBV5-6 with TRBJ2-6, with 8 bases that match TRBD1. This CDR3 has 17 residues. Germline V gene sequence: CDR1 SGHDT, CDR2 YYEEEE. Germline trimming cut 0 bases from V and 3 bases from J; bases unmatched to any gene: 5. CDR3 sequence: CASSLVQGAGGANVLTF. The CDR3 nucleotides read TGTGCCAGCAGCTTGGTCCAGGGGGCTGGTGGGGCCAACGTCCTGACTTTC.

V gene TRBV2 combines with J gene TRBJ2-4; 8 nucleotides match TRBD1. Germline lookup yields CDR1 SNHLY and CDR2 FYNNEI. The CDR3 sequence is 13 residues long. V trimming: 7 bases; J trimming: 5 bases; junction bases outside the gene matches: 4. CDR3 sequence reads: CASIDRGENIQYF. The DNA of the CDR3 is TGTGCCAGCATCGACAGGGGCGAAAACATTCAGTACTTC. The full variable domain, its missing parts supplied by reference TRBV2 and TRBJ2-4, is EPEVTQTPSHQVTQMGQEVILRCVPISNHLYFYWYRQILGQKVEFLVSFYNNEISEKSEIFDDQFSVERPDGSNFTLKIRSTKLEDSAMYFCASIDRGENIQYFGAGTRLSVL.

J is TRBJ1-3 and V is TRBV19; D is unclear. Between the trimmed V and J ends, which lost 8 bases and 0 bases, there was a span of 11 bases. The V gene's germline CDR1 is LNHDA and CDR2 SQIVND (reference sequence). The CDR3 loop spans 14 amino acids. The CDR3 DNA is TGTGCCAGTCGACCCAGGAACTCTGGAAACACCATATATTTT. Its translation: CASRPRNSGNTIYF.

V gene TRBV5-1 combines with J gene TRBJ1-2, with TRBD1 identical over 7 bases. The CDR3 runs 16 residues. Germline CDR1 SGHRS, CDR2 YFSETQ. V was clipped by 3 bases and J by 4 bases; unmatched bases: 12. CDR3 loop: CASSSQTGPIRYGYTF. CDR3 DNA: TGCGCCAGCAGCTCGCAGACAGGGCCCATTCGCTATGGCTACACCTTC.

The chain couples TRBV7-9 to TRBJ2-1; TRBD2 is a possible D gene (5 bases). From germline, CDR1 is SEHNR and CDR2 FQNEAQ (reference sequence). The CDR3 runs to 14 residues. Trimming took 0 bases from V and 9 from J, leaving 12 bases between them. The CDR3 region has the DNA TGTGCCAGCAGCTTAGCTAGCGTAGCGATTGAGCAGTTCTTC. Translating it yields CASSLASVAIEQFF.

The chain employs TRBV7-9 and TRBJ1-1; no clear D gene. Germline values: CDR1 SEHNR, CDR2 FQNEAQ (reference sequence). The CDR3 totals 15 residues. Trimming stripped 1 base from V and 3 bases from J, with 12 bases between. For the CDR3, the DNA is TGTGCCAGCAGCTTAGTTATGGGGAGGTACACTGAAGCTTTCTTT. Encoded protein: CASSLVMGRYTEAFF.

The chain uses TRBV7-3 and TRBJ2-2; possibly TRBD1 for D (5 bases). This CDR3 comprises 17 residues. Germline CDR1 is SGHTA and CDR2 is FQGTGA. The V end was cut by 1 base, the J end by 0 bases, with 12 bases between. The CDR3 sequence is CASSLSLDSSNTGELFF. CDR3 sequence (DNA): TGTGCCAGCAGCTTAAGTCTCGACAGCTCGAACACCGGGGAGCTGTTTTTT.

The chain links TRBV5-1 to TRBJ1-4; 8 bases line up with TRBD1. The CDR3 consists of 15 residues. Germline loops: CDR1 SGHRS, CDR2 YFSETQ. With 0 bases clipped from V and 5 bases from J, the junction kept 3 bases outside the gene matches. CDR3 nucleotides: TGCGCCAGCAGCTTGGGCAGGGGGCTAAATGAAAAACTGTTTTTT. Encoded protein: CASSLGRGLNEKLFF.

V is TRBV29-1 and J is TRBJ1-1; D uncertain. This CDR3 is built from 14 residues. Germline CDR1 and CDR2: SQVTM and ANQGSEA. Trimming pared 7 bases from V and 0 bases from J, leaving 15 bases between. The CDR3 here is CSGIGLLMNTEAFF. Written as DNA, the CDR3 is TGCAGCGGGATCGGGCTCCTCATGAACACTGAAGCTTTCTTT.

The J gene is TRBJ2-1, the V gene TRBV5-6; D is unresolved. Per the germline V gene, CDR1 is SGHDT and CDR2 is YYEEEE. V lost 1 base and J lost 4, with 9 bases in between. The CDR3 length is 14 residues. The CDR3 bases are TGTGCCAGCAGCTTGTATGCACCTTACAATGAGCAGTTCTTC. It translates to CASSLYAPYNEQFF. The complete variable domain, with remaining parts taken from reference TRBV5-6 and TRBJ2-1, reads DAGVTQSPTHLIKTRGQQVTLRCSPKSGHDTVSWYQQALGQGPQFIFQYYEEEERQRGNFPDRFSGHQFPNYSSELNVNALLLGDSALYLCASSLYAPYNEQFFGPGTRLTVL.